The T cell receptor (beta chain) described here comes from a study of T cells after yellow fever vaccination. Overall study context: SMART-Seq v4 Ultra Low Input prepared libraries from low-cell fractions.

This clonotype was detected many times. Its specificity is unknown. The TCR cDNA carried a universal primer site and UMIs from 5'RACE template switching. One entry per CDR3 protein, called by TCRdb with MiXCR from the 5' RACE reads. The table lists 150,000 to 200,000 distinct CDR3 sequences, more than 9.5% of them singletons. Overall study results and limits: The secondary response was weaker, and its peak arrived faster, on day 5 versus 15. Post-booster repertoires again held most primary-vaccination clones (roughly 95% CD4, 88% CD8).

Germline CDR1 and CDR2: SEHNR and FQNEAQ (reference sequence). The CDR3 contains 12 residues. V dropped 8 bases and J dropped 0 bases, with 4 bases sitting between them. The sequence came from a man younger than 30 who received the YFV17D yellow fever vaccine. The rearrangement uses TRBV7-9 and TRBJ2-2; D call uncertain. The sample in question was CD8+ T cells sorted from PBMCs, obtained 15 days after the yellow fever booster vaccination. CDR3 sequence reads: CASGTNTGELFF. CDR3 DNA: TGTGCCAGCGGCACGAACACCGGGGAGCTGTTTTTT.